These T cell receptor beta chains were read from a single sample in a study of cytomegalovirus exposure and HLA in healthy donors. Generated by immunoSEQ multiplex PCR, the TCRdb table keeps only in-frame clones and is missing some. There are around 130,000 clones in the sample; around 73% occur only once, and approximately 2.6% lies in the top ten. The material sequenced was PBMCs. These receptor sequences come from a human donor in good health. Each CDR3 is given with its conserved first and last residue. A D gene is named only where the DNA matches it firmly. Size is stated for part of the rows, as once, few or many counts, or as a class when the clone is expanded.

CDR3	DNA	V	J	size	length	D
CASSGMHGGTDTQYF	TGTGCCAGCAGCGGGATGCACGGGGGGACAGATACGCAGTATTTT	TRBV7-2	TRBJ2-3	.	15	TRBD2
CSVEGGAGGGSYEQYF	TGCAGCGTTGAAGGGGGCGCGGGGGGAGGCTCCTACGAGCAGTACTTC	TRBV29-1	TRBJ2-7	.	16	TRBD2
CAISGTSTDTQYF	TGTGCCATCAGTGGGACTAGCACAGATACGCAGTATTTT	TRBV10-3	TRBJ2-3	.	13	.
CASSTGTGRSYEQYF	TGTGCCAGTAGTACAGGGACAGGGAGGTCCTACGAGCAGTACTTC	TRBV19	TRBJ2-7	few	15	TRBD1
CAWSTGVTEAFF	TGTGCCTGGAGTACAGGGGTTACTGAAGCTTTCTTT	TRBV30	TRBJ1-1	.	12	TRBD1
CASRGATYEQYF	TGTGCCAGCAGAGGGGCTACCTACGAGCAGTACTTC	TRBV25-1	TRBJ2-7	few	12	.
CASSTQDYEQYF	TGTGCCAGCAGTACACAGGACTACGAGCAGTACTTC	TRBV7-8	TRBJ2-7	few	12	.
CACHDRGYSYEQYF	TGTGCCTGTCACGACAGGGGGTACTCCTACGAGCAGTACTTC	TRBV30	TRBJ2-7	.	14	TRBD1
CASSEGDQPQHF	TGTGCCAGCAGCGAAGGAGATCAGCCCCAGCATTTT	TRBV2	TRBJ1-5	.	12	.
CASSPGPVGRGSQPQHF	TGTGCCAGCAGCCCCGGCCCGGTCGGCAGGGGAAGTCAGCCCCAGCATTTT	TRBV7-9	TRBJ1-5	few	17	.
CASSRDRAYNEQFF	TGTGCCAGCAGTAGAGACAGGGCCTACAATGAGCAGTTCTTC	TRBV11-2	TRBJ2-1	.	14	TRBD1
CASNPDLSSYNSPLHF	TGCGCCAGCAACCCAGACCTTAGCTCCTATAATTCACCCCTCCACTTT	TRBV4-3	TRBJ1-6	few	16	.
CASSLAGGSTDTQYF	TGTGCCAGCAGCTTGGCGGGGGGAAGTACAGATACGCAGTATTTT	TRBV5-6	TRBJ2-3	.	15	TRBD2
CAIRGVAGELFF	TGTGCAATCCGGGGGGTGGCCGGGGAGCTGTTTTTT	TRBV10-3	TRBJ2-2	few	12	TRBD2
CASSIAGRTEAFF	TGTGCCAGTAGTATAGCCGGGAGGACTGAAGCTTTCTTT	TRBV19	TRBJ1-1	few	13	.
CASRSLSGANVLTF	TGTGCCAGCAGGTCCTTGTCTGGGGCCAACGTCCTGACTTTC	TRBV7-6	TRBJ2-6	.	14	.
CASSLARDGYTDTQYF	TGTGCCAGCAGCTTAGCGCGGGACGGGTACACAGATACGCAGTATTTT	TRBV7-2	TRBJ2-3	.	16	.
CASRGTEASYEQYF	TGTGCCAGCAGGGGGACTGAGGCTTCTTACGAGCAGTACTTC	TRBV28	TRBJ2-7	.	14	.
CASSPGTSGGVDNEQFF	TGTGCCAGCAGTCCGGGGACTAGCGGGGGGGTCGACAATGAGCAGTTCTTC	TRBV27	TRBJ2-1	.	17	TRBD2
CASSYLDRPGNTIYF	TGTGCCAGCAGTTACCTGGACAGACCTGGAAACACCATATATTTT	TRBV6-5	TRBJ1-3	once	15	.
CASSLEGPSYEQYF	TGCGCCAGCAGCTTGGAGGGGCCCTCCTACGAGCAGTACTTC	TRBV5-1	TRBJ2-7	.	14	.
CASSQVGLYGYTF	TGCGCCAGCAGCCAAGTAGGACTCTATGGCTACACCTTC	TRBV4-3	TRBJ1-2	.	13	.
CASGLWEADTQYF	TGTGCTAGTGGTTTGTGGGAGGCAGATACGCAGTATTTT	TRBV12-5	TRBJ2-3	.	13	.